What follows is one T cell receptor (beta chain) and its context. Its antigen is unidentified. These data belong to a study of T-cell memory formation after mild COVID-19. At the level of the study: Each donor largely had its own TCR clusters. Study-wide results and caveats: Contracting clones from day 15 to 85 had balanced CD4/CD8; later expanders favoured CD4+. Researchers report contracting CD4+ clones mostly in CM and EM, with CD8+ clones in EMRA.

Barcoded TCR alpha and TCR beta cDNA libraries with UMIs came from 5'RACE using constant-segment primers. TCRdb used MiXCR to reprocess the 5' RACE reads, holding one entry per CDR3 protein. The sample consists of more than 300,000 distinct CDR3 sequences, less than 25% of them appearing once. Germline V gives CDR1 MNHEY, CDR2 SMNVEV (reference sequence). The V end was cut by 5 bases, the J end by 5 bases, with 19 bases between. The CDR3 length is 16 residues. The sequence was obtained from a young man who had mild COVID-19 (a few samples of this study predate the infection). Cell type and time point are not known. Material for sequencing was PBMCs or a T cell subset sorted from them (not recorded which). The V call is TRBV27, the J call TRBJ1-5; D is perhaps TRBD1 (6 bases). CDR3 nucleotides: TGTGCCAGCAGTCAGAGGGGGAGGGAAGTTGATCAGCCCCAGCATTTT. Translating gives CASSQRGREVDQPQHF.